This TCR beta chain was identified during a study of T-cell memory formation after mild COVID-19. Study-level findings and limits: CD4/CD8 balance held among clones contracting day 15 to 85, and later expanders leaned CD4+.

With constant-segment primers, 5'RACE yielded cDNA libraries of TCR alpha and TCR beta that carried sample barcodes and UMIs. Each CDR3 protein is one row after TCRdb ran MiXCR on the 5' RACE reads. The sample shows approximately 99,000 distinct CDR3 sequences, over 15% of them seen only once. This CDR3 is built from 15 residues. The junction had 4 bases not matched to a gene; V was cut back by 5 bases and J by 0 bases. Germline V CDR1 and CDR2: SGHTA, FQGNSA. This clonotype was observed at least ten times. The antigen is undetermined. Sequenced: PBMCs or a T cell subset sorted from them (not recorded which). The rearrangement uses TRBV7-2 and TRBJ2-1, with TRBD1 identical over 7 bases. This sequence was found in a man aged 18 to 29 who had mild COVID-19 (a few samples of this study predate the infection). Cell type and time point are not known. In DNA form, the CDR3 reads TGTGCCAGCAGCCGACAGGGTAGCTCCTACAATGAGCAGTTCTTC. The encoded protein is CASSRQGSSYNEQFF.